These 26 T cell receptor beta chains were sequenced from one sample in a study of T-cell reconstitution after alpha-beta-depleted transplantation in children. Preparation of the TCRbeta library used unique molecular identifiers. One entry per CDR3 protein, called by TCRdb with MiXCR from the PCR reads. The sample has 300,000 to 400,000 distinct CDR3 sequences; 20% to 30% are singletons. This sample comprised PBMCs, mostly from graft donor cells, obtained 180 days after TCRalphabeta/CD19-depleted stem cell transplant. The receptors come from a male patient between 5 and 17 years old who had a stem cell transplant for acute lymphoblastic leukemia, so the T cells may come from the graft donor.

This clonotype was seen a few times. The CDR3 nucleotides are TGCAGTGCTGCCGACAGGGAAGGGATAAACTACGAGCAGTACTTC. Protein sequence: CSAADREGINYEQYF. The chain recombines TRBV20-1 with TRBJ2-7; 7 bases match TRBD1. CDR3 length equals 15 residues. J lost 3 bases, V lost 5 bases, and 13 bases had no gene match. The germline CDR1 and CDR2 sequences are DFQATT and SNEGSKA (reference sequence).

This CDR3 is CASSVPRQGPFKNIQYF. As DNA, the CDR3 is TGTGCCAGCAGTGTCCCCCGACAGGGCCCCTTCAAAAACATTCAGTACTTC. This chain connects TRBV25-1 to TRBJ2-4; 7 bases map to TRBD1. V lost 4 bases, J lost 3 bases, and 12 bases stayed unmatched. The CDR3 is 17 amino acids. From germline, CDR1 is MGHDK and CDR2 SYGVNS. Using reference TRBV25-1 and TRBJ2-4 for the parts outside the CDR3, the full variable domain is EADIYQTPRYLVIGTGKKITLECSQTMGHDKMYWYQQDPGMELHLIHYSYGVNSTEKGDLSSESTVSRIRTEHFPLTLESARPSHTSQYLCASSVPRQGPFKNIQYFGAGTRLSVL.

V and J are TRBV7-7 and TRBJ2-2; 11 bases line up with TRBD1. The V gene's germline CDR1 is SSHAT and CDR2 FNYEAQ (reference sequence). This CDR3 is built from 17 residues. The V segment lost 1 base and the J segment 5 bases; nucleotides outside the gene matches: 6. The CDR3 nucleotides are TGTGCCAGCAGCTTAGATCCGGGACAGGGGGGTACCGGGGAGCTGTTTTTT. It specifies CASSLDPGQGGTGELFF.

This clonotype was seen many times. The chain joins TRBV4-2 to TRBJ2-3; D may be TRBD2 (6 bases). The V gene's germline CDR1 is LGHNA and CDR2 YNFKEQ. V dropped 1 base and J dropped 2 bases, with 13 bases sitting between them. The CDR3 has 16 residues. DNA for the CDR3: TGTGCCAGCAGCCAAGGGGACTCTTTCTACACAGATACGCAGTATTTT. This gives the protein CASSQGDSFYTDTQYF.

This clonotype was seen repeatedly, ten times or more. This chain links TRBV5-1 with TRBJ1-2; TRBD1 matches 7 bases. The germline CDR1 and CDR2 sequences are SGHRS and YFSETQ. Losses at the gene ends were 4 bases for V and 3 bases for J; bases not matched to a gene: 0. The CDR3 has 12 residues. This CDR3 is CASSQGDYGYTF. CDR3 bases: TGCGCCAGCAGCCAGGGGGACTATGGCTACACCTTC.

This clonotype was picked up a small number of times. The chain carries TRBV4-1 and TRBJ2-7; 8 positions agree with TRBD1. Germline V lookup: CDR1 MGHRA, CDR2 YSYEKL. V was clipped by 1 base and J by 5 bases; unmatched bases: 4. The CDR3 spans 14 residues. The CDR3 here is CASSQGTGSHEQYF. The CDR3 nucleotides read TGCGCCAGCAGCCAAGGGACAGGGAGCCACGAGCAGTACTTC.

The chain joins TRBV12-3 or TRBV12-4 to TRBJ2-3; 13 bases map to TRBD2. This CDR3 is 17 amino acids long. V lost 6 bases to trimming and J lost 2 bases; unmatched junction nucleotides: 8. The CDR3 here is CASSLRLAGGPTDTQYF. The DNA for the CDR3 is TGTGCCAGCAGCCTCAGACTAGCGGGAGGTCCCACAGATACGCAGTATTTT.

The gene calls are TRBV25-1 and TRBJ1-2; D may be TRBD1 (6 bases). Trimming left V 5 bases short and J 7 bases short, with 14 bases between. The CDR3 extends over 13 amino acids. In germline, CDR1 is MGHDK, CDR2 SYGVNS. The CDR3 nucleotides read TGTGCCAGCAGTTCCGACAGGAGGGCTGGCTACACCTTC. It yields the protein CASSSDRRAGYTF.

This clonotype showed up just a few times. This chain joins TRBV7-3 and TRBJ2-2; D might be TRBD1 or TRBD2, each matching 5 bases. CDR1 and CDR2 from the germline V gene are SGHTA and FQGTGA. The CDR3 covers 19 residues. V lost 1 base and J lost 0, with 18 bases in between. The CDR3 reads CASSLKPRGTATNTGELFF. Here the CDR3 DNA reads TGTGCCAGCAGCTTAAAACCTCGTGGGACGGCTACGAACACCGGGGAGCTGTTTTTT.

This chain uses TRBV6-5 with TRBJ2-7; D not certain. Germline V lookup: CDR1 MNHEY, CDR2 SVGAGI. CDR3 size: 16 residues. The V end was cut by 4 bases, the J end by 2 bases, with 18 bases between. In DNA, the CDR3 is TGTGCCAGCAGTTTCGGGCCTGCTAAACCGCCCTACGAGCAGTACTTC. This sequence encodes CASSFGPAKPPYEQYF.

This clonotype appeared a few times. The chain has TRBV12-3 or TRBV12-4 and TRBJ2-1; 10 nucleotides match TRBD1. The J segment lost 7 bases and the V segment lost 3 bases, leaving 12 bases of the junction unmatched. This CDR3 has 17 residues. CDR3 bases: TGTGCCAGCAGTTTCCCCTCGCGGGACAGGGGATGGAATGAGCAGTTCTTC. Translating gives CASSFPSRDRGWNEQFF.

The rearrangement uses TRBV29-1 and TRBJ2-5, with D possibly being TRBD1 (6 bases). The CDR3 has 13 amino acids. The V gene lost 4 bases and the J gene lost 1 base, with 10 bases spanning the gap. CDR1 is SQVTM, CDR2 ANQGSEA, per germline. CDR3 region: CSVAKTGQETQYF. Written as DNA, the CDR3 is TGCAGCGTTGCTAAGACAGGCCAAGAGACCCAGTACTTC.

The J gene is TRBJ2-4, the V gene TRBV12-3 or TRBV12-4; 15 bases fit TRBD2. The length of the CDR3 is 18 residues. Trimming at V came to 7 bases and at J to 3 bases, leaving 10 bases not matched to a gene. The CDR3 loop reads CASTTGLAGGGIKNIQYF. CDR3 bases: TGTGCCAGCACCACGGGACTAGCGGGGGGAGGGATCAAAAACATTCAGTACTTC.

The rearrangement uses TRBV3-1 and TRBJ2-2, with D possibly being TRBD1 (5 bases). V was cut by 1 base and J by 1 base, with 13 bases left in between. The germline V gene encodes CDR1 LGHDT and CDR2 YNNKEL (reference sequence). This CDR3 is built from 17 residues. Here the CDR3 DNA reads TGTGCCAGCAGCCAAGTTTATGACAGTTTGAACACCGGGGAGCTGTTTTTT. Its protein is CASSQVYDSLNTGELFF.

This clonotype was seen a few times. V and J are TRBV4-1 and TRBJ2-3; D might be TRBD2 (6 bases). Trimming removed 6 bases from V and 4 bases from J, with 8 bases in between. Germline CDR1 and CDR2: MGHRA and YSYEKL. The length of the CDR3 is 12 residues. The CDR3 reads CASSSSADTQYF. CDR3 DNA sequence: TGCGCCAGCAGTTCTAGCGCAGATACGCAGTATTTT.

This clonotype was seen many times. This chain uses TRBV12-3 or TRBV12-4 with TRBJ2-7; D might be TRBD2 (5 bases). The CDR3 has 16 amino acids. Trimming took 3 bases from V and 0 from J, leaving 15 bases between them. In nucleotides, the CDR3 is TGTGCCAGCAGTTTTCGGGAACGGGTCCTCTCCTACGAGCAGTACTTC. It translates to CASSFRERVLSYEQYF.

The rearrangement links TRBV11-1 to TRBJ2-7; possible D gene TRBD2, 5 bases. Trimming took 8 bases from V and 0 from J, leaving 20 bases between them. Germline V lookup: CDR1 SGHAT, CDR2 FQDESV (reference sequence). The CDR3 is 16 residues long. The CDR3 loop is CASAPKDWQNSYEQYF. CDR3 DNA: TGTGCCAGCGCCCCCAAGGACTGGCAAAACTCCTACGAGCAGTACTTC.

This clonotype was counted only a few times. V is TRBV15 and J is TRBJ1-4, with TRBD1 as a possible D gene (5 bases). This CDR3 is built from 15 residues. The V end lost 0 bases, the J end lost 4 bases, and 9 bases lay between the germline ends. Germline assignment: CDR1 LNHNV and CDR2 YYDKDF (reference sequence). Written as DNA, the CDR3 is TGTGCCACCAGCAGAGATCCGGGACTTAATGAAAAACTGTTTTTT. Encoded protein: CATSRDPGLNEKLFF.

J is TRBJ2-7 and V is TRBV2, with D unresolved. V was pared by 4 bases and J by 0 bases, with 10 bases between. The CDR3 contains 14 residues. Germline CDR1 SNHLY, CDR2 FYNNEI. The CDR3 nucleotides are TGTGCCAGCAGTGGGCACGGACCCTCCTACGAGCAGTACTTC. This encodes CASSGHGPSYEQYF.

DNA of the CDR3: TGTGCCAGCTCACCTACAGGGGGCCGTAATGAAAAACTGTTTTTT. It encodes CASSPTGGRNEKLFF. V usage is TRBV18 and J usage is TRBJ1-4; TRBD1 matches at 9 bases. CDR1 is KGHSH and CDR2 is LQKENI in the germline V gene. The CDR3 runs to 15 residues. Trimming cost V 3 bases and J 4 bases; bases outside gene matches: 3.

This clonotype was observed a few times. The genes are TRBV20-1 and TRBJ2-7; a weak D match, TRBD2 (5 bases). Trimming stripped 6 bases from V and 3 bases from J, with 12 bases between. This CDR3 has 12 residues. Germline V lookup: CDR1 DFQATT, CDR2 SNEGSKA (reference sequence). The DNA of the CDR3 is TGCAGTGCCTTGGACTCTCTCTACGAGCAGTACTTC. It translates to CSALDSLYEQYF.

This clonotype was seen a handful of times. The chain uses TRBV20-1 and TRBJ2-6; D is ambiguous. Germline values: CDR1 DFQATT, CDR2 SNEGSKA (reference sequence). Trimming cost V 3 bases and J 3 bases, with 15 bases left between them. The CDR3 runs 16 residues. CDR3 in amino acids: CSARARNAYGANVLTF. The CDR3 DNA is TGCAGTGCTAGGGCCAGAAATGCTTATGGGGCCAACGTCCTGACTTTC.

This clonotype was seen repeatedly, ten times or more. This chain links TRBV20-1 with TRBJ2-2, with 8 bases identical to TRBD2. The trim removed 4 bases at V and 4 bases at J, leaving 8 bases unmatched. The length of the CDR3 is 15 residues. Germline V gives CDR1 DFQATT, CDR2 SNEGSKA (reference sequence). CDR3 residues: CSAIPAGVGTGELFF. Written as DNA, the CDR3 is TGCAGTGCTATCCCAGCGGGAGTGGGCACCGGGGAGCTGTTTTTT.

The V gene is TRBV5-1, the J gene TRBJ1-1, with D unclear. This CDR3 is built from 17 residues. Germline CDR1 SGHRS, CDR2 YFSETQ. V shed 0 bases and J shed 3 bases, with 18 bases lying between them. CDR3 coding DNA: TGCGCCAGCAGCTTGGTAGCGTACTCTTCGACCGACACTGAAGCTTTCTTT. This encodes CASSLVAYSSTDTEAFF.

In this sample, this clonotype turned up a few times. The chain joins TRBV5-4 to TRBJ2-7; D is uncertain. The CDR3 sequence is 13 residues long. From germline, CDR1 is SGHNT and CDR2 YYREEE (reference sequence). The V and J ends lost 2 bases and 1 base respectively, with 7 bases between them. CDR3: CASSFAESYEQYF. The CDR3 coding sequence is TGTGCCAGCAGCTTCGCAGAGTCCTACGAGCAGTACTTC.

The sample holds a few counts of this clonotype. The V call is TRBV5-5, the J call TRBJ2-7; D gene uncertain. This CDR3 is built from 14 residues. Trimming stripped 0 bases from V and 5 bases from J, with 12 bases between. From germline, CDR1 is SGHKS and CDR2 YYEKEE (reference sequence). CDR3: CASSLDPGFDEQYF. CDR3 coding DNA: TGTGCCAGCAGCTTGGATCCGGGCTTCGACGAGCAGTACTTC.